Listed below are T cell receptor beta chains from one sample, sequenced in a study of blood T cell repertoires in COVID-19. The table came from immunoSEQ multiplex PCR; TCRdb's copy has only in-frame clones and leaves some out. The sample holds some 320,000 clones, around 88% seen once. Material: peripheral blood. These receptors came from a woman aged 30 to 39 who had recovered from COVID-19. CDR3s include the opening cysteine and the closing phenylalanine or tryptophan. D genes are given only for firm matches. The size of a clone is reported for some rows only, either as once, few or many, or as a class for expanded clones.

clone_size,cdr3_length,d_call,v_call,j_call,cdr3_aa,cdr3_nt
NA,15,TRBD2,TRBV6-4,TRBJ2-1,CAGSDFSGGAAEQFF,TGTGCCGGCAGTGACTTCAGCGGGGGGGCCGCTGAGCAGTTCTTC
NA,14,NA,TRBV5-4,TRBJ2-7,CASSLQQTIYEQYF,TGTGCCAGCAGCTTGCAACAGACGATCTACGAGCAGTACTTC
NA,17,TRBD2,TRBV5-1,TRBJ2-1,CASSSHHASGGRNEQFF,TGCGCCAGCAGCTCCCATCACGCCAGCGGGGGTAGGAATGAGCAGTTCTTC
NA,16,TRBD2,TRBV15,TRBJ2-3,CATSRDSGGATDTQYF,TGTGCCACCAGCAGAGATTCCGGGGGGGCGACAGATACGCAGTATTTT
NA,14,NA,TRBV5-1,TRBJ1-4,CASSPGTNNEKLFF,TGCGCCAGCAGCCCCGGGACAAACAATGAAAAACTGTTTTTT
NA,14,TRBD1,TRBV28,TRBJ2-7,CASRGTGGSYEQYF,TGTGCCAGCAGGGGGACAGGGGGCTCCTACGAGCAGTACTTC
NA,15,NA,TRBV27,TRBJ2-1,CASSSVPRNYNEQFF,TGTGCCAGCAGTTCCGTTCCCCGTAATTACAATGAGCAGTTCTTC
NA,14,NA,TRBV5-1,TRBJ2-5,CASSSGLSQETQYF,TGCGCCAGCAGTTCGGGACTCTCCCAAGAGACCCAGTACTTC
few,18,TRBD1,TRBV7-2,TRBJ2-1,CASSLGDRGFFFYNEQFF,TGTGCCAGCAGCTTAGGGGACAGGGGGTTCTTCTTTTACAATGAGCAGTTCTTC
NA,14,NA,TRBV6-2/TRBV6-3,TRBJ2-7,CASSYSFGTYEQYF,TGTGCCAGCAGTTACTCGTTCGGGACCTACGAGCAGTACTTC
NA,14,NA,TRBV3-1/TRBV3-2,TRBJ1-1,CASRWDSGNTEAFF,TGTGCCAGCAGGTGGGACTCTGGGAACACTGAAGCTTTCTTT
NA,12,NA,TRBV12-3/TRBV12-4,TRBJ1-4,CASSLGLSKLFF,TGTGCCAGCAGTTTAGGACTCTCAAAACTGTTTTTT
NA,15,TRBD2,TRBV7-3,TRBJ2-1,CASSSPGLGTNEQFF,TGTGCCAGCAGCTCTCCGGGACTAGGTACCAATGAGCAGTTCTTC
NA,15,TRBD1,TRBV6-1,TRBJ1-2,CASSEKRGLGYGYTF,TGTGCCAGCAGTGAAAAGAGGGGGCTGGGCTATGGCTACACCTTC
once,15,NA,TRBV7-2,TRBJ2-3,CASSLDATNTDTQYF,TGTGCCAGCAGCTTAGACGCGACTAACACAGATACGCAGTATTTT
NA,15,NA,TRBV15,TRBJ2-1,CATSRKGEPYNEQFF,TGTGCCACCAGCAGGAAGGGGGAACCCTACAATGAGCAGTTCTTC
NA,13,NA,TRBV2,TRBJ1-6,CASRGYGDSPLHF,TGTGCCAGCAGGGGATACGGGGATTCACCCCTCCACTTT
NA,18,TRBD2,TRBV3-1/TRBV3-2,TRBJ2-1,CASSQDWASGGAYNEQFF,TGTGCCAGCAGCCAAGACTGGGCTAGCGGGGGGGCATACAATGAGCAGTTCTTC
NA,14,NA,TRBV6-5,TRBJ2-1,CASKKSLSYNEQFF,TGTGCCAGCAAAAAGAGTCTCTCCTACAATGAGCAGTTCTTC
NA,16,TRBD1,TRBV30,TRBJ2-7,CAWKAPSRGPIYEQYF,TGTGCCTGGAAGGCTCCAAGTAGGGGGCCTATCTACGAGCAGTACTTC
NA,11,NA,TRBV20-1,TRBJ1-1,CSARGLRDGFF,TGCAGTGCTAGAGGCCTCCGCGACGGGTTCTTT
NA,14,NA,TRBV6-2/TRBV6-3,TRBJ2-2,CASSYVTGTGELFF,TGTGCCAGCAGTTATGTTACCGGCACCGGGGAGCTGTTTTTT
NA,16,TRBD1,TRBV5-4,TRBJ2-2,CASSKLTGTDTGELFF,TGTGCCAGCAGCAAACTGACAGGGACGGACACCGGGGAGCTGTTTTTT
once,15,NA,TRBV2,TRBJ2-3,CASSGQGLSTDTQYF,TGTGCCAGCAGTGGACAGGGACTTAGCACAGATACGCAGTATTTT
NA,14,NA,TRBV7-2,TRBJ1-1,CASSPEPGNTEAFF,TGTGCCAGCAGCCCCGAGCCGGGGAACACTGAAGCTTTCTTT
once,12,NA,TRBV6-6,TRBJ1-4,CASQTVNEKLFF,TGTGCCAGCCAGACAGTCAATGAAAAACTGTTTTTT
NA,14,NA,TRBV2,TRBJ1-5,CASTPGEGYQPQHF,TGTGCCAGCACCCCAGGGGAGGGGTATCAGCCCCAGCATTTT
NA,15,TRBD1,TRBV5-1,TRBJ2-1,CASYMPDRGYNEQFF,TGCGCCAGCTATATGCCGGACAGGGGTTACAATGAGCAGTTCTTC
NA,16,NA,TRBV30,TRBJ1-3,CAWSVRDTLSGNTIYF,TGTGCCTGGAGTGTTAGGGACACTCTCTCTGGAAACACCATATATTTT
NA,16,TRBD2,TRBV7-3,TRBJ2-1,CASSIPTSGGPRKQFF,TGTGCCAGCAGCATCCCGACTAGCGGGGGGCCTCGGAAGCAGTTCTTC
NA,16,TRBD1,TRBV11-2,TRBJ1-1,CASSKSTAGGNTEAFF,TGTGCCAGCAGCAAGTCTACCGCAGGGGGGAACACTGAAGCTTTCTTT
few,15,TRBD1,TRBV4-3,TRBJ2-7,CASSQVRDSSYEQYF,TGCGCCAGCAGCCAAGTCCGGGACAGCTCCTACGAGCAGTACTTC
NA,17,TRBD1,TRBV5-1,TRBJ1-1,CASSRSGTGTMNTEAFF,TGCGCCAGCAGTCGATCCGGGACAGGGACGATGAACACTGAAGCTTTCTTT
NA,16,NA,TRBV6-1,TRBJ1-5,CASSVERAILNQPQHF,TGTGCCAGCAGTGTTGAGAGGGCCATCCTCAATCAGCCCCAGCATTTT
NA,14,NA,TRBV5-1,TRBJ1-6,CASSSTGDNSPLHF,TGCGCCAGCAGCTCGACGGGTGATAATTCACCCCTCCACTTT
NA,13,TRBD1,TRBV5-4,TRBJ1-2,CASSFDRGDGYTF,TGTGCCAGCAGCTTCGACAGGGGAGATGGCTACACCTTC
NA,15,NA,TRBV24-1,TRBJ1-2,CATSDSRGNYVGYTF,TGTGCCACCAGTGATTCTCGGGGGAACTATGTTGGATACACCTTC
NA,15,TRBD1,TRBV11-2,TRBJ1-6,CASSLGTGGHSPLHF,TGTGCCAGCAGCTTGGGGACAGGGGGTCATTCACCCCTCCACTTT
once,15,NA,TRBV7-9,TRBJ2-1,CASSHARAEYNEQFF,TGTGCCAGCAGCCACGCAAGAGCGGAATACAATGAGCAGTTCTTC
NA,14,NA,TRBV6-5,TRBJ1-2,CASSSQQGYHGYTF,TGTGCCAGCAGTTCCCAACAGGGTTATCATGGCTACACCTTC
once,16,NA,TRBV13,TRBJ1-5,CASSRGGVGSNQPQHF,TGTGCCAGCTCGCGCGGGGGAGTAGGGAGCAATCAGCCCCAGCATTTT
NA,14,TRBD1,TRBV5-1,TRBJ1-1,CASRGQGASTEAFF,TGCGCCAGCAGGGGACAGGGCGCGAGCACTGAAGCTTTCTTT
NA,14,NA,TRBV5-6,TRBJ1-6,CASSLPSQGSPLHF,TGTGCCAGCAGCTTGCCCTCTCAGGGGTCACCCCTCCACTTT
NA,12,NA,TRBV2,TRBJ2-5,CATNRYAETQYF,TGTGCCACCAACAGGTACGCGGAGACCCAGTACTTC
NA,15,TRBD1,TRBV6-2/TRBV6-3,TRBJ1-5,CASSYGTGGNQPQHF,TGTGCCAGCAGTTACGGGACAGGGGGTAATCAGCCCCAGCATTTT
NA,12,NA,TRBV11-2,TRBJ2-1,CASSYLYNEQFF,TGTGCCAGCAGCTATCTTTACAATGAGCAGTTCTTC
NA,15,NA,TRBV30,TRBJ1-2,CALENGGAVPYGYTF,TGTGCCCTGGAGAACGGGGGGGCCGTGCCCTATGGCTACACCTTC